This T cell receptor beta chain was captured by sequencing in a study of shared clonotypes between healthy human individuals. Study observations and caveats: Although depth was large, rarefaction showed that sequencing of the sorted subsets was incomplete.

This CDR3 region has 15 residues. From germline, CDR1 is SNHLY and CDR2 FYNNEI. J lost 4 bases, V lost 3 bases, and 9 bases had no gene match. The method was immunoSEQ multiplex PCR; TCRdb's version includes in-frame clones alone and lacks a portion of them. The sample shows about 590,000 clones, 95% to 96% of them seen only once. As to this clone: Antigen specificity is unknown.

Terminally differentiated effector memory CD45RA+ cells were excluded by CCR7 positive selection of CD45RO-negative cells. Those who donated were healthy HIV-negative adults, with no recent acute infections or vaccinations reported. The specimen sequenced was naive CD8+ T cells sorted from blood. The receptor comes from a woman in her twenties or thirties in good health. The rearrangement joins TRBV2 to TRBJ2-7; 7 bases line up with TRBD2. The CDR3 sequence: CASSEGGRVPYEQYF. CDR3 DNA: TGTGCCAGCAGTGAGGGAGGGCGGGTCCCTTACGAGCAGTACTTC. The complete variable domain, with remaining parts taken from reference TRBV2 and TRBJ2-7, reads EPEVTQTPSHQVTQMGQEVILRCVPISNHLYFYWYRQILGQKVEFLVSFYNNEISEKSEIFDDQFSVERPDGSNFTLKIRSTKLEDSAMYFCASSEGGRVPYEQYFGPGTRLTVT.